Each of the 31 T cell receptor beta chains below was sequenced from the same sample in a study of blood T cell repertoires in COVID-19. Data came from immunoSEQ multiplex PCR; TCRdb stores just in-frame clones and leaves some out. The sample has more than 350,000 clones, about 88% seen once. Sequencing input: PBMCs or T cells enriched from blood (not recorded which). The receptors were sampled from a woman between 18 and 30 years old who had been exposed to COVID-19.

This sequence joins TRBV29-1 and TRBJ1-2, with no clear D. Germline-derived CDR1 and CDR2 are SQVTM and ANQGSEA. The CDR3 covers 16 residues. V dropped 6 bases and J dropped 8 bases, with 28 bases sitting between them. This CDR3 is CSVKAVPGPYPGGYTF. The CDR3, as DNA: TGCAGCGTAAAAGCGGTGCCCGGCCCTTACCCTGGGGGCTACACCTTC.

The chain couples TRBV19 to TRBJ2-2; perhaps TRBD1 as D (5 bases). The V and J ends lost 5 bases and 3 bases respectively, with 10 bases between them. The CDR3 runs to 14 residues. From germline, CDR1 is LNHDA and CDR2 SQIVND (reference sequence). The CDR3 coding sequence is TGTGCCAGTAGTTTAGGGGCCGACACCGGGGAGCTGTTTTTT. Its translation: CASSLGADTGELFF. Full variable domain (remainder filled in from reference TRBV19 and TRBJ2-2): DGGITQSPKYLFRKEGQNVTLSCEQNLNHDAMYWYRQDPGQGLRLIYYSQIVNDFQKGDIAEGYSVSREKKESFPLTVTSAQKNPTAFYLCASSLGADTGELFFGEGSRLTVL.

This clone was counted a single time. The chain joins TRBV18 to TRBJ2-7, with D unresolved. V was pared by 0 bases and J by 2 bases, with 8 bases between. The CDR3 is 14 residues long. CDR1 and CDR2 (germline): KGHSH, LQKENI. The CDR3: CASSPPGRTYEQYF. The DNA for the CDR3 is TGTGCCAGCTCACCACCAGGCAGGACCTACGAGCAGTACTTC.

The count of this clone is one. The chain has TRBV5-5 and TRBJ1-1; D is ambiguous. Looked up from germline, CDR1 is SGHKS and CDR2 is YYEKEE (reference sequence). The CDR3 spans 13 residues. Deletions cut 4 bases from V and 3 bases from J, with 10 bases between. In DNA form, the CDR3 reads TGTGCCAGCAGCGTGGGCGGGCACACTGAAGCTTTCTTT. Its protein product is CASSVGGHTEAFF.

The chain combines TRBV10-2 with TRBJ2-7, with 12 bases matching TRBD2. The CDR3 contains 16 residues. V was clipped by 5 bases and J by 2 bases; unmatched bases: 7. Per germline, CDR1 WSHSY and CDR2 SAAADI. Here the CDR3 reads CASSQDRLAGAYEQYF. CDR3 sequence (DNA): TGCGCCAGCAGTCAGGACCGACTAGCGGGAGCCTACGAGCAGTACTTC.

The V and J genes are TRBV29-1 and TRBJ1-2; 8 bases line up with TRBD1. Germline CDR1 reads SQVTM; CDR2 reads ANQGSEA. V lost 2 bases, J lost 8 bases, and 7 bases stayed unmatched. The length of the CDR3 is 13 residues. For the CDR3, the DNA is TGCAGCGTTGAACCAGGGGGCGTGAGGGGCTACACCTTC. Translated, it gives CSVEPGGVRGYTF.

In this sample, this clone turned up once. The chain has TRBV6-1 and TRBJ2-7, with TRBD2 as a possible D gene (5 bases). Between the trimmed V and J ends, which lost 2 bases and 5 bases, there was a span of 13 bases. The CDR3 totals 14 residues. Germline V gene lookup returns CDR1 MNHNS and CDR2 SASEGT. The DNA for the CDR3 is TGTGCCAGCAGTGAAACCGAGGGATTGGACGAGCAGTACTTC. Translation gives CASSETEGLDEQYF.

The chain joins TRBV6-5 to TRBJ1-1; 7 positions match TRBD1. Germline values: CDR1 MNHEY, CDR2 SVGAGI. The junction had 8 bases not matched to a gene; V was cut back by 2 bases and J by 5 bases. The CDR3 loop spans 15 amino acids. CDR3 residues: CASSYTRQGWTEAFF. Here the CDR3 DNA reads TGTGCCAGCAGTTACACCAGACAGGGATGGACTGAAGCTTTCTTT.

The chain employs TRBV11-2 and TRBJ2-1; the D is unclear. Germline V gives CDR1 SGHAT, CDR2 FQNNGV. The V and J ends lost 1 base and 13 bases respectively, with 8 bases between them. The CDR3 spans 11 residues. CDR3 loop: CASSLVRHQFF. In DNA form, the CDR3 reads TGTGCCAGCAGCTTAGTGCGGCATCAGTTCTTC. Full variable domain (rest looked up from reference TRBV11-2 and TRBJ2-1): EAGVAQSPRYKIIEKRQSVAFWCNPISGHATLYWYQQILGQGPKLLIQFQNNGVVDDSQLPKDRFSAERLKGVDSTLKIQPAKLEDSAVYLCASSLVRHQFFGPGTRLTVL.

J is TRBJ1-2 and V is TRBV12-3 or TRBV12-4; D is unclear. V gave up 5 bases and J gave up 5 bases, with 9 bases separating them. The CDR3 spans 12 residues. The CDR3 reads CASSRLVYGYTF. In nucleotides, the CDR3 is TGTGCCAGCAGTCGACTCGTTTATGGCTACACCTTC.

The genes are TRBV28 and TRBJ1-2, with no clear D. V lost 8 bases and J 8 bases, leaving 15 bases between the germline ends. Germline assignment: CDR1 MDHEN and CDR2 SYDVKM. The CDR3 is 12 residues long. This chain's CDR3 is CASLQSNSGYTF. The CDR3 DNA follows: TGTGCCAGCCTACAGAGCAATTCCGGCTACACCTTC.

The chain recombines TRBV29-1 with TRBJ1-2; D perhaps matches TRBD1 (5 bases). Between the trimmed V and J ends, which lost 6 bases and 3 bases, there was a span of 11 bases. The length of the CDR3 is 12 residues. Germline CDR1 reads SQVTM; CDR2 reads ANQGSEA. CDR3 protein: CSVATDYYGYTF. CDR3 bases: TGCAGCGTGGCGACAGACTACTATGGCTACACCTTC.

This clone was observed once. The DNA of the CDR3 is TGTGCCACCAGTGATTTGCCGGACAGGAACACCGGGGAGCTGTTTTTT. This sequence encodes CATSDLPDRNTGELFF. The V gene is TRBV24-1, the J gene TRBJ2-2, with a tentative D call TRBD1 (6 bases). Trimming took 0 bases from V and 1 from J, leaving 8 bases between them. Germline V gene lookup returns CDR1 KGHDR and CDR2 SFDVKD. The CDR3 contains 16 residues.

The rearrangement links TRBV5-5 to TRBJ1-3; D is unclear. Germline V gene lookup returns CDR1 SGHKS and CDR2 YYEKEE (reference sequence). The CDR3 is made up of 18 amino acids. The V and J ends lost 0 bases and 0 bases respectively, with 16 bases between them. CDR3 loop: CASSLVGRPGTSGNTIYF. In DNA, the CDR3 is TGTGCCAGCAGCTTGGTGGGCAGGCCAGGAACCTCTGGAAACACCATATATTTT.

Concerning this clone itself: Other DNA sequences in this specimen translate into the identical CDR3. The chain combines TRBV4-2 with TRBJ1-2, with D hard to call. Germline loops: CDR1 LGHNA, CDR2 YNFKEQ. Trimming shortened V by 1 base and J by 3 bases, and 6 bases separated the two germline ends. The CDR3 contains 13 residues. CDR3 loop: CASSQGRDYGYTF. The CDR3 DNA reads as TGTGCCAGCAGCCAAGGGAGGGACTATGGCTACACCTTC.

The chain links TRBV24-1 to TRBJ2-7, with 9 bases fitting TRBD1. Trimming at V came to 3 bases and at J to 5 bases, leaving 1 base not matched to a gene. This CDR3 is built from 13 residues. The germline V gene has CDR1 KGHDR and CDR2 SFDVKD. DNA of the CDR3: TGTGCCACCAGTGATGACAGGGGGAACGAGCAGTACTTC. This gives the protein CATSDDRGNEQYF.

This clone has at least ten counts. The J gene is TRBJ1-4, the V gene TRBV27; D not resolved. CDR3 length: 12 amino acids. From germline, CDR1 is MNHEY and CDR2 SMNVEV (reference sequence). Trimming removed 3 bases from V and 7 bases from J, with 6 bases in between. This CDR3 is CASSLEGEKLFF. The CDR3 bases are TGTGCCAGCAGTTTGGAGGGTGAAAAACTGTTTTTT. Full variable domain (rest looked up from reference TRBV27 and TRBJ1-4): EAQVTQNPRYLITVTGKKLTVTCSQNMNHEYMSWYRQDPGLGLRQIYYSMNVEVTDKGDVPEGYKVSRKEKRNFPLILESPSPNQTSLYFCASSLEGEKLFFGSGTQLSVL.

The chain joins TRBV11-3 to TRBJ2-1; 11 bases agree with TRBD2. Trimming cost V 0 bases and J 8 bases; bases outside gene matches: 6. This CDR3 has 16 residues. Germline CDR1 SGHNT, CDR2 YENEEA. The CDR3 is CASSLDSGRAADEQFF. In DNA, the CDR3 is TGTGCCAGCAGCTTAGATAGCGGGAGGGCCGCGGATGAGCAGTTCTTC.

This chain connects TRBV5-4 to TRBJ2-7; a possible D gene is TRBD1 (5 bases). Germline V lookup: CDR1 SGHNT, CDR2 YYREEE (reference sequence). Trimming cost V 1 base and J 2 bases, with 16 bases left between them. The CDR3 consists of 16 residues. CDR3 residues: CASSLKFTGATYEQYF. In DNA form, the CDR3 reads TGTGCCAGCAGCTTGAAGTTTACAGGTGCGACCTACGAGCAGTACTTC. Variable domain in full (rest from reference TRBV5-4 and TRBJ2-7): ETGVTQSPTHLIKTRGQQVTLRCSSQSGHNTVSWYQQALGQGPQFIFQYYREEENGRGNFPPRFSGLQFPNYSSELNVNALELDDSALYLCASSLKFTGATYEQYFGPGTRLTVT.

The chain is built from TRBV24-1 and TRBJ2-5; D gene uncertain. The CDR3 runs 15 residues. Trimming took off 4 bases at V and 2 bases at J, with 13 bases between the two ends. CDR1 is KGHDR, CDR2 SFDVKD, per germline. CDR3 sequence (DNA): TGTGCCACCAGTGACCGCGTTGGAGATCAAGAGACCCAGTACTTC. Its protein product is CATSDRVGDQETQYF.

The genes are TRBV28 and TRBJ2-1, with TRBD1 identical over 8 bases. This CDR3 region has 15 residues. The V gene end was trimmed by 4 bases and the J gene end by 4 bases; junction bases not matched to a gene: 6. Germline lookup yields CDR1 MDHEN and CDR2 SYDVKM. The CDR3 DNA reads TGTGCCAGCAGTTCGACAGGGGCCCCTTACAATGAGCAGTTCTTC. As protein: CASSSTGAPYNEQFF.

The V and J genes are TRBV21-1 and TRBJ2-7; the D call in the table, TRBD1, was not verified against the DNA. TRBV21-1 is tagged as a pseudogene. The CDR3 covers 16 residues. CDR3 loop: CASSKGPDRDDYEQYF. CDR3 sequence (DNA): TGTGCCAGCAGCAAAGGACCGGACAGGGACGACTACGAGCAGTACTTC.

V gene TRBV5-4 combines with J gene TRBJ2-2, with D tentatively TRBD1 (6 bases). Trimming shortened V by 1 base and J by 6 bases, and 10 bases separated the two germline ends. Germline lookup yields CDR1 SGHNT and CDR2 YYREEE (reference sequence). The length of the CDR3 is 14 residues. CDR3 bases: TGTGCCAGCAGCTTGAGGGGGTCGGCCGGGGAGCTGTTTTTT. Amino acid sequence: CASSLRGSAGELFF.

Note on this clone: Other nucleotide sequences in the sample specify the same CDR3. The chain carries TRBV2 and TRBJ1-4, with TRBD1 as a possible D gene (6 bases). Trimming cost V 6 bases and J 0 bases, with 11 bases left between them. CDR3 length: 15 residues. CDR1 and CDR2 from the germline V gene are SNHLY and FYNNEI. The CDR3 DNA reads TGTGCCAGCAGCTCACAGGGAACAACTAATGAAAAACTGTTTTTT. Its protein product is CASSSQGTTNEKLFF.

The V call is TRBV4-1, the J call TRBJ1-2, with no clear D. The CDR3 consists of 13 residues. Trimming cost V 1 base and J 4 bases, with 7 bases left between them. Germline CDR1 and CDR2: MGHRA and YSYEKL. This chain's CDR3 is CASSQGDLYGYTF. CDR3 coding DNA: TGCGCCAGCAGCCAAGGCGATCTCTATGGCTACACCTTC.

This chain joins TRBV7-8 and TRBJ2-1; 14 bases align to TRBD2. The germline V gene encodes CDR1 SGHVS and CDR2 FQNEAQ. Trimming at V came to 5 bases and at J to 5 bases, leaving 5 bases not matched to a gene. The CDR3 consists of 16 residues. The CDR3 DNA reads TGTGCCAGCAGCCGAGGGACTAGCGGGGGAGACAATGAGCAGTTCTTC. As protein: CASSRGTSGGDNEQFF. The full variable domain, its missing parts supplied by reference TRBV7-8 and TRBJ2-1, is GAGVSQSPRYKVAKRGQDVALRCDPISGHVSLFWYQQALGQGPEFLTYFQNEAQLDKSGLPSDRFFAERPEGSVSTLKIQRTQQEDSAVYLCASSRGTSGGDNEQFFGPGTRLTVL.

The chain joins TRBV4-1 to TRBJ2-2; TRBD2 matches at 8 bases. The CDR3 extends over 15 amino acids. Germline CDR1 and CDR2: MGHRA and YSYEKL. V shed 1 base and J 6 bases; nucleotides not matched to a gene: 4. The CDR3 loop is CASSQARGGAGELFF. The CDR3 DNA reads TGCGCCAGCAGCCAAGCCCGGGGGGGCGCCGGGGAGCTGTTTTTT.

J is TRBJ2-7 and V is TRBV6-5; D perhaps matches TRBD1 (5 bases). TRBJ2-1 matches the DNA end more closely, so the J call is doubtful. The CDR3 covers 14 residues. Germline lookup yields CDR1 MNHEY and CDR2 SVGAGI. The CDR3 DNA reads TGTGCCAGCAGTTACTCGACAGCTTACAATGAGCAGTTCTTC. Protein sequence: CASSYSTAYNEQFF.

The rearrangement links TRBV7-9 to TRBJ2-7; 9 bases match TRBD1. This CDR3 is 16 amino acids long. V lost 5 bases to trimming and J lost 1 base; unmatched junction nucleotides: 9. CDR1 is SEHNR and CDR2 is FQNEAQ in the germline V gene (reference sequence). The CDR3 nucleotides read TGTGCCAGCAGCGCCGACGGGACAGGGAATTCCTACGAGCAGTACTTC. As protein: CASSADGTGNSYEQYF.

The J gene is TRBJ2-3, the V gene TRBV19; 8 bases line up with TRBD2. Per germline, CDR1 LNHDA and CDR2 SQIVND (reference sequence). The J segment lost 2 bases and the V segment lost 6 bases, leaving 1 base of the junction unmatched. This CDR3 is built from 13 residues. CDR3 sequence (DNA): TGTGCCAGTAGACTAGCGGTCACAGATACGCAGTATTTT. This codes for CASRLAVTDTQYF.

This chain uses TRBV7-2 with TRBJ2-3; D is possibly TRBD2 (6 bases). Germline CDR1 is SGHTA and CDR2 is FQGNSA. The CDR3 is made up of 15 amino acids. Trimming pared 4 bases from V and 8 bases from J, leaving 19 bases between. In DNA, the CDR3 is TGTGCCAGCAGCTCCATTTGGAGCACCGGGGGTACGCAGTATTTT. Translating it yields CASSSIWSTGGTQYF.